These 10 T cell receptor beta chains originate from one sample sequenced in a study of blood T cell repertoires in COVID-19. Clones were read by immunoSEQ multiplex PCR, and TCRdb kept only the in-frame ones, dropping some. The sample carries approximately 130,000 clones, just under 90% recorded once. The specimen sequenced was peripheral blood. These receptors were collected from a woman aged 45-65 years with acute or convalescent COVID-19.

The V and J genes are TRBV4-1 and TRBJ2-1, with 8 positions matching TRBD2. Germline V gene sequence: CDR1 MGHRA, CDR2 YSYEKL. The CDR3 loop spans 17 amino acids. V lost 2 bases, J lost 3 bases, and 9 bases stayed unmatched. In DNA, the CDR3 is TGCGCCAGCAGCCAACTTCTCAGCGGGGGCTTCTACAATGAGCAGTTCTTC. Its protein product is CASSQLLSGGFYNEQFF.

This clone appeared once. The chain has TRBV4-3 and TRBJ2-5; 10 bases fit TRBD1. The V and J ends lost 4 bases and 4 bases, in that order; junction bases with no gene match: 6. The germline V gene encodes CDR1 LGHNA and CDR2 YSLEER. The CDR3 runs 15 residues. The CDR3 loop is CASSPLRTGGETQYF. Written as DNA, the CDR3 is TGCGCCAGCAGCCCGCTACGGACAGGGGGAGAGACCCAGTACTTC.

The gene calls are TRBV7-2 and TRBJ1-2, with D perhaps TRBD1 (6 bases). This CDR3 has 14 residues. Trimming stripped 5 bases from V and 6 bases from J, with 16 bases between. Germline V gene data show CDR1 as SGHTA and CDR2 as FQGNSA. Here the CDR3 DNA reads TGTGCCAGCAGCCCGTACAGGGAAAAGGATGGCTACACCTTC. The encoded protein is CASSPYREKDGYTF.

This chain connects TRBV10-3 to TRBJ1-1, with a tentative D call TRBD1 (5 bases). Trimming removed 2 bases at V and 2 bases at J, with 9 bases between. The germline V gene has CDR1 ENHRY and CDR2 SYGVKD. CDR3 size: 14 residues. The CDR3: CAISEIGVNTEAFF. The CDR3 nucleotides are TGTGCCATCAGTGAGATAGGGGTTAACACTGAAGCTTTCTTT.

This clone occurred once. V usage is TRBV4-2 and J usage is TRBJ2-3; a possible D gene is TRBD1 (5 bases). Germline V gene sequence: CDR1 LGHNA, CDR2 YNFKEQ. Trimming stripped 1 base from V and 2 bases from J, with 7 bases between. The CDR3 totals 14 residues. CDR3 sequence reads: CASSQGGFTDTQYF. The CDR3 nucleotides are TGTGCCAGCAGCCAAGGGGGCTTCACAGATACGCAGTATTTT.

The rearrangement links TRBV28 to TRBJ1-2, with D uncertain. Trimming shortened V by 2 bases and J by 5 bases, and 12 bases separated the two germline ends. This CDR3 contains 14 residues. Per germline, CDR1 MDHEN and CDR2 SYDVKM. For the CDR3, the DNA is TGTGCCAGCAGTTTAGGCCTCAGGTCTTATGGCTACACCTTC. Protein: CASSLGLRSYGYTF.

V is TRBV5-1 and J is TRBJ2-7; 7 bases are a match to TRBD1. The CDR3 runs to 13 residues. Per the germline V gene, CDR1 is SGHRS and CDR2 is YFSETQ. Trimming removed 4 bases from V and 5 bases from J; junction bases left unmatched: 6. CDR3 in DNA: TGCGCCAGCAGCCCTGGGGACAGCCACGAGCAGTACTTC. Residues: CASSPGDSHEQYF.

The sample holds a few counts of this clone. The chain is built from TRBV30 and TRBJ1-4; D gene uncertain. The CDR3 contains 13 residues. Per the germline V gene, CDR1 is GTSNPN and CDR2 is SVGIG (reference sequence). V lost 5 bases, J lost 8 bases, and 15 bases lay in between. The DNA of the CDR3 is TGTGCCTGGGCGGGGTCCCGAGGGGAAAAACTGTTTTTT. As protein: CAWAGSRGEKLFF.

This rearrangement joins TRBV5-5 to TRBJ1-1; D is possibly TRBD1 (5 bases). Germline V gene lookup returns CDR1 SGHKS and CDR2 YYEKEE (reference sequence). This CDR3 is built from 13 residues. Trimming pared 5 bases from V and 5 bases from J, leaving 13 bases between. The CDR3 bases are TGTGCCAGCAGTTGGACGGGGGAGACTGAAGCTTTCTTT. Translated, it gives CASSWTGETEAFF.

The V and J genes are TRBV20-1 and TRBJ1-4, with a tentative D call TRBD1 (6 bases). CDR1 is DFQATT and CDR2 is SNEGSKA in the germline V gene (reference sequence). The CDR3 totals 13 residues. V dropped 3 bases and J dropped 8 bases, with 13 bases sitting between them. CDR3 sequence (DNA): TGCAGTGCTAGTTGGGACATCAACGAAAAACTGTTTTTT. Translating gives CSASWDINEKLFF.